Below, 20 T cell receptor beta chains from the same sample are listed, as sequenced in a study of T cell changes during pregnancy in multiple sclerosis. Clones were sequenced by immunoSEQ multiplex PCR, and TCRdb holds only the in-frame ones, with some missing. This sample has about 73,000 clones; 92% occur once, and the top ten carry roughly 2.8%. The material sequenced was peripheral blood, taken in the third trimester of pregnancy. The source of these receptors is a female donor in good health, enrolled as a control in a pregnancy study.

In its sample, this clone was seen a few times. This chain uses TRBV7-9 with TRBJ1-2; 9 bases fit TRBD1. The ends lost 4 bases at V and 4 bases at J; junction bases unmatched: 7. Per the germline V gene, CDR1 is SEHNR and CDR2 is FQNEAQ (reference sequence). The CDR3 extends over 15 amino acids. This chain's CDR3 is CASSSRTGDGYGYTF. CDR3 coding DNA: TGTGCCAGCAGCTCCCGGACAGGGGATGGCTATGGCTACACCTTC.

The chain carries TRBV2 and TRBJ2-7, with 7 bases that match TRBD2. J gave up 12 bases and V 3 bases, and 2 bases lay outside the gene matches. CDR3 length: 10 amino acids. Germline CDR1 SNHLY, CDR2 FYNNEI. This CDR3 reads CASSDRGVYF. Written as DNA, the CDR3 is TGTGCCAGCAGTGATCGGGGGGTGTACTTC.

This clone was observed once. This chain uses TRBV7-9 with TRBJ2-7; perhaps TRBD1 as D (5 bases). This CDR3 has 12 amino acids. Deletions cut 1 base from V and 6 bases from J, with 7 bases between. Per germline, CDR1 SEHNR and CDR2 FQNEAQ (reference sequence). CDR3 bases: TGTGCCAGCAGCTTAGGGGGCGGCGAGCAGTACTTC. Amino acids: CASSLGGGEQYF.

This chain links TRBV18 with TRBJ1-5, with a possible D match to TRBD1 (6 bases). The CDR3 sequence is 15 residues long. Germline loops: CDR1 KGHSH, CDR2 LQKENI. The ends were cut back, 5 bases at V and 1 base at J, with 12 bases in the middle. The CDR3 nucleotides are TGTGCCAGCTCAACGGGACAAAGGAGCAATCAGCCCCAGCATTTT. Translated, it gives CASSTGQRSNQPQHF.

The gene calls are TRBV14 and TRBJ2-1; TRBD2 matches 12 bases. Trimming cost V 2 bases and J 7 bases; bases outside gene matches: 6. This CDR3 comprises 16 residues. CDR1 is SGHDN, CDR2 FVKESK, per germline. The CDR3 loop is CASSQPTSGSVNEQFF. CDR3 DNA: TGTGCCAGCAGCCAACCGACTAGCGGGAGTGTAAATGAGCAGTTCTTC.

The chain joins TRBV19 to TRBJ2-3; the match to TRBD1 covers 8 bases. Trimming at V came to 5 bases and at J to 5 bases, leaving 3 bases not matched to a gene. The CDR3 spans 13 residues. In germline, CDR1 is LNHDA, CDR2 SQIVND (reference sequence). CDR3 region: CASSPQGVDTQYF. The CDR3, as DNA: TGTGCCAGTAGTCCACAGGGGGTAGATACGCAGTATTTT. Drawing the rest from reference TRBV19 and TRBJ2-3, the complete variable domain is DGGITQSPKYLFRKEGQNVTLSCEQNLNHDAMYWYRQDPGQGLRLIYYSQIVNDFQKGDIAEGYSVSREKKESFPLTVTSAQKNPTAFYLCASSPQGVDTQYFGPGTRLTVL.

This clone was seen a single time. The chain has TRBV11-2 and TRBJ2-5, with a possible D match to TRBD2 (5 bases). With 5 bases removed from V and 3 bases from J, the gap between germline ends came to 16 bases. The CDR3 has 15 amino acids. From germline, CDR1 is SGHAT and CDR2 FQNNGV. The CDR3 protein is CASSPGAGTEETQYF. In DNA, the CDR3 is TGTGCCAGCAGCCCAGGTGCGGGCACAGAAGAGACCCAGTACTTC.

The V and J genes are TRBV6-5 and TRBJ2-1; TRBD1 matches at 7 bases. V lost 4 bases to trimming and J lost 5 bases; unmatched junction nucleotides: 5. This CDR3 spans 14 amino acids. Per the germline V gene, CDR1 is MNHEY and CDR2 is SVGAGI. The CDR3 loop reads CASSWDRRNNEQFF. DNA for the CDR3: TGTGCCAGCAGTTGGGACAGACGGAACAATGAGCAGTTCTTC.

The gene calls are TRBV21-1 and TRBJ2-6; the DNA was not used to check the table's D call, TRBD1. TRBV21-1 is annotated as a pseudogene. This CDR3 is 17 amino acids long. CDR3 nucleotides: TGTGCCAGCACCCCGGGACAGGGAGTCTCTGGGGCCAACGTCCTGACTTTC. Its protein is CASTPGQGVSGANVLTF.

V gene TRBV11-2 combines with J gene TRBJ2-1; 11 bases map to TRBD2. CDR1 and CDR2 (germline): SGHAT, FQNNGV. Germline trimming cut 1 base from V and 3 bases from J; bases unmatched to any gene: 2. This CDR3 comprises 16 residues. The CDR3 here is CASSLGGTSGYNEQFF. CDR3 nucleotide sequence: TGTGCCAGCAGCTTAGGGGGGACTAGCGGCTACAATGAGCAGTTCTTC.

J is TRBJ2-7 and V is TRBV15; 7 bases map to TRBD1. In germline, CDR1 is LNHNV, CDR2 YYDKDF (reference sequence). The trim removed 1 base at V and 2 bases at J, leaving 11 bases unmatched. The CDR3 sequence is 17 residues long. CDR3 coding DNA: TGTGCCACCAGCAGAGGGACAGGCAAGCGTTTACCCTACGAGCAGTACTTC. Translating it yields CATSRGTGKRLPYEQYF.

The chain has TRBV4-1 and TRBJ1-3; TRBD1 matches 10 bases. Losses at the gene ends were 3 bases for V and 4 bases for J; bases not matched to a gene: 6. The CDR3 length is 16 residues. The germline gives CDR1 MGHRA, CDR2 YSYEKL. The CDR3, as DNA: TGCGCCAGCAGCCAGCGACAGGGGGCGCTGGGAAACACCATATATTTT. This codes for CASSQRQGALGNTIYF.

This chain joins TRBV5-4 and TRBJ2-7, with 7 bases identical to TRBD1. The junction had 11 bases not matched to a gene; V was cut back by 1 base and J by 4 bases. CDR3 length: 16 amino acids. Germline values: CDR1 SGHNT, CDR2 YYREEE (reference sequence). The CDR3 sequence is CASSLRGWGQPYEQYF. CDR3 bases: TGTGCCAGCAGCTTGAGGGGTTGGGGACAGCCATACGAGCAGTACTTC.

The chain recombines TRBV5-1 with TRBJ1-5, with unresolved D. The CDR3 runs to 14 residues. CDR1 and CDR2 (germline): SGHRS, YFSETQ. V lost 0 bases, J lost 1 base, and 5 bases lay in between. The CDR3 DNA sequence: TGCGCCAGCAGCTTGGGAGGGAGCAATCAGCCCCAGCATTTT. Translating gives CASSLGGSNQPQHF.

The chain carries TRBV6-1 and TRBJ2-1; 10 bases are a match to TRBD2. The CDR3 sequence is 16 residues long. Germline loops: CDR1 MNHNS, CDR2 SASEGT. J gave up 6 bases and V 1 base, and 6 bases lay outside the gene matches. The CDR3 DNA sequence: TGTGCCAGCAGTGAAGTCAGCGGGGGGGCGTCCAATGAGCAGTTCTTC. This sequence encodes CASSEVSGGASNEQFF.

The J gene is TRBJ1-4, the V gene TRBV2; a weak D match, TRBD1 (5 bases). Germline loops: CDR1 SNHLY, CDR2 FYNNEI. The CDR3 has 14 amino acids. Trimming cost V 6 bases and J 10 bases, with 18 bases left between them. CDR3 DNA: TGTGCCAGCAGGGCCGGGGGACCGGTCGGAAAACTGTTTTTT. It translates to CASRAGGPVGKLFF.

The chain has TRBV19 and TRBJ1-1, with TRBD1 matching 10 bases. The germline gives CDR1 LNHDA, CDR2 SQIVND (reference sequence). The CDR3 sequence is 16 residues long. With V trimmed by 7 bases and J by 2 bases, 10 bases remained unmatched. In DNA form, the CDR3 reads TGTGCCAGTACCCCGGGACAGGGGATCCTAAACACTGAAGCTTTCTTT. Protein sequence: CASTPGQGILNTEAFF.

The V gene is TRBV7-6, the J gene TRBJ2-2; no clear D. This CDR3 comprises 18 residues. Germline CDR1 reads SGHVS; CDR2 reads FNYEAQ. V lost 5 bases, J lost 2 bases, and 21 bases lay in between. For the CDR3, the DNA is TGTGCCAGCAGCCCTTGGATCGGCCCACAGATTAACACCGGGGAGCTGTTTTTT. Translating it yields CASSPWIGPQINTGELFF.

This rearrangement joins TRBV27 to TRBJ2-3; no firm D call. This CDR3 comprises 16 residues. V lost 2 bases, J lost 5 bases, and 17 bases lay in between. CDR1 and CDR2 from the germline V gene are MNHEY and SMNVEV (reference sequence). The CDR3 region is CASSLTENPMEDTQYF. The CDR3 DNA reads TGTGCCAGCAGTTTAACAGAAAACCCAATGGAAGATACGCAGTATTTT.

The gene calls are TRBV10-2 and TRBJ1-2, with 9 bases identical to TRBD1. The CDR3 sequence is 14 residues long. The J segment lost 4 bases and the V segment lost 6 bases, leaving 6 bases of the junction unmatched. From germline, CDR1 is WSHSY and CDR2 SAAADI. CDR3 nucleotide sequence: TGCGCCAGCAGGTCGGGACAGGGCCTCTATGGCTACACCTTC. The encoded protein is CASRSGQGLYGYTF.